This T cell receptor beta chain stems from a study of shared clonotypes between healthy human individuals. Study-wide results and limits: With several donors compared, 4.5% to 6.5% of naive CD4 clonotypes were shared.

Comment on this clone: The antigen is not known.

As defined, naive CD8 cells were CD45RO-negative and positively selected for CCR7, with terminally differentiated effector memory CD45RA+ cells excluded. All donors qualified as healthy HIV-negative adults and had experienced no recent acute infections or vaccinations. This CDR3 is built from 13 residues. V lost 5 bases and J lost 7, with 15 bases in between. Germline V gives CDR1 MDHEN, CDR2 SYDVKM. Several immunoSEQ plates held equal portions of the genomic DNA taken from each subset. Some 32,000 T cell genomes, or roughly 180 ng DNA, went into the sorted-subset replicate PCRs. The method was immunoSEQ multiplex PCR; TCRdb's version includes in-frame clones alone and lacks a portion of them. The table lists about 2.1 million clones, approximately 92% of them singletons, with about 1.7% in the top ten.

This chain uses TRBV28 with TRBJ2-7, with D possibly being TRBD1 or TRBD2 (5 bases each). Sequencing was done on a sample of naive CD8+ T cells from PBMCs. The source of this sequence is a man younger than 30 in good health. Some clones in this sample may be carry-over from other donors' samples. The CDR3 sequence: CASSPGRDREQYF. The CDR3 DNA is TGTGCCAGCAGTCCGGGACGCGATAGGGAGCAGTACTTC. Together with reference TRBV28 and TRBJ2-7, the CDR3 gives the full variable domain: DVKVTQSSRYLVKRTGEKVFLECVQDMDHENMFWYRQDPGLGLRLIYFSYDVKMKEKGDIPEGYSVSREKKERFSLILESASTNQTSMYLCASSPGRDREQYFGPGTRLTVT.